The T cell receptor beta chain under discussion was sequenced for a study of control samples from healthy donors and cancer patients. Sequencing used immunoSEQ multiplex PCR; TCRdb keeps in-frame clones, though not all of them. Among 84,000 or so clones, 70% to 85% were seen once, and the ten largest hold 11%. The CDR3 runs to 15 residues. Germline CDR1 reads LGHNA; CDR2 reads YNFKEQ. Between the trimmed V and J ends, which lost 0 bases and 4 bases, there was a span of 11 bases. This receptor was identified in a man in his 60s with head and neck cancer. This rearrangement joins TRBV4-2 to TRBJ2-3; either TRBD1 or TRBD2 may supply D (5 bases each). The source material was PBMCs. The DNA for the CDR3 is TGTGCCAGCAGCCAAGATTCTCAGGGACCAGATACGCAGTATTTT. Translation gives CASSQDSQGPDTQYF.